These 3 T cell receptor beta chains were all obtained from the same sample, sequenced in a study of cytomegalovirus exposure and HLA in healthy donors. PCR employed 60 Vbeta and 13 Jbeta primers. Repertoires were generated with immunoSEQ multiplex PCR, while TCRdb's copy carries only in-frame clones and drops some. Its clone listing holds approximately 210,000 clones. Sequencing was carried out using PBMCs. These receptors were collected from a woman aged 25 to 39 in good health and CMV-seropositive.

The chain employs TRBV7-9 and TRBJ1-2; a weak D match, TRBD1 (6 bases). Trimming took 4 bases from V and 8 from J, leaving 14 bases between them. CDR1 is SEHNR, CDR2 FQNEAQ, per germline (reference sequence). The CDR3 extends over 13 amino acids. In DNA, the CDR3 is TGTGCCAGCAGCTCATGGACAGAGGGAGGCTACACCTTC. Residues: CASSSWTEGGYTF.

The chain joins TRBV10-3 to TRBJ2-5, with D maybe TRBD1 (6 bases). V was trimmed by 6 bases and J by 3 bases, leaving 14 bases between them. Germline CDR1 is ENHRY and CDR2 is SYGVKD. The CDR3 runs 14 residues. The CDR3 loop reads CAIRQGTEEETQYF. CDR3 coding DNA: TGTGCCATCAGGCAGGGGACGGAGGAAGAGACCCAGTACTTC.

The genes are TRBV7-9 and TRBJ2-3, with no clear D. This CDR3 contains 12 residues. Germline CDR1 and CDR2: SEHNR and FQNEAQ (reference sequence). V lost 3 bases, J lost 7 bases, and 8 bases lay in between. In nucleotides, the CDR3 is TGTGCCAGCAGCTTTACTCTGAATACGCAGTATTTT. Protein product: CASSFTLNTQYF.